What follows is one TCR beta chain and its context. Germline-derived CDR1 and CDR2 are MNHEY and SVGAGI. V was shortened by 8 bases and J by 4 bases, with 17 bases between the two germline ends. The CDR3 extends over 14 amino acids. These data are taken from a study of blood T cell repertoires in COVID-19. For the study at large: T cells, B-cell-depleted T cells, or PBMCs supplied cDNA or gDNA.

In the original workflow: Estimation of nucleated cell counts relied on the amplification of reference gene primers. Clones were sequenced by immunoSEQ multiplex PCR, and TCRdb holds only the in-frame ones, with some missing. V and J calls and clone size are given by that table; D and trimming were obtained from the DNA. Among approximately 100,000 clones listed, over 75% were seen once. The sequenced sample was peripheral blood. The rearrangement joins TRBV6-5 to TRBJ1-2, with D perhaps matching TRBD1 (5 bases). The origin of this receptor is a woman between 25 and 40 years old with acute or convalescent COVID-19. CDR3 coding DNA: TGTGCCAGCGGGGACTTAGGGAGATTCTATGGCTACACCTTC. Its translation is CASGDLGRFYGYTF.